The rows below give T cell receptor beta chains drawn from one sample of a study of CD8+ T cells in alopecia areata. Clones were read by immunoSEQ multiplex PCR, and TCRdb kept only the in-frame ones, dropping some. Of some 220,000 clones detected, about 57% appear once; the ten largest clones hold around 1.4%. Sequencing used CD4+ T cells sorted from blood, obtained at week 4, from a patient treated with tofacitinib. The receptors shown here come from a human donor with alopecia areata. The CDR3 runs from the conserved cysteine through the conserved F or W. D genes are given only for firm matches.

D: .; V: TRBV7-9; J: TRBJ2-1; CDR3: CASSLGIYNEQFF
D: TRBD1; V: TRBV5-6; J: TRBJ2-4; CDR3: CASRVRDRRNIQYF
D: TRBD1; V: TRBV27; J: TRBJ1-6; CDR3: CASSYSRGHSPLHF
D: .; V: TRBV29-1; J: TRBJ2-3; CDR3: CSVEELETATDTQYF
D: .; V: TRBV4-1; J: TRBJ1-2; CDR3: CASSQPTGGYGYTF
D: .; V: TRBV10-3; J: TRBJ2-7; CDR3: CAISESQETLYF
D: .; V: TRBV30; J: TRBJ1-6; CDR3: CAWSWGLLDNSPLHF
D: .; V: TRBV11-1; J: TRBJ2-7; CDR3: CASSLDTGTLYEQYF
D: .; V: TRBV7-9; J: TRBJ1-2; CDR3: CASSRRGGNYGYTF
D: .; V: TRBV30; J: TRBJ1-5; CDR3: CAASNSRSNQPQHF
D: .; V: TRBV29-1; J: TRBJ1-1; CDR3: CSVERHLGDTEAFF
D: .; V: TRBV20-1; J: TRBJ1-1; CDR3: CSARFTRAFF
D: .; V: TRBV18; J: TRBJ2-1; CDR3: CASSPLGPNSYNEQFF
D: .; V: TRBV5-6; J: TRBJ1-2; CDR3: CASSLSVTGYTF
D: .; V: TRBV10-3; J: TRBJ2-3; CDR3: CAISDGRASTDTQYF
D: TRBD1; V: TRBV30; J: TRBJ1-4; CDR3: CAWSLGTDWGNEKLFF
D: TRBD1; V: TRBV9; J: TRBJ1-2; CDR3: CASSVVGQAVDFDGYTF
D: .; V: TRBV7-9; J: TRBJ1-4; CDR3: CASSFGLPVTNEKLFF
D: TRBD1; V: TRBV19; J: TRBJ1-2; CDR3: CASTGRGRGYGYTF
D: .; V: TRBV11-2; J: TRBJ2-2; CDR3: CASSFTGPPTNTGELFF
D: TRBD2; V: TRBV10-2; J: TRBJ2-7; CDR3: CATLAGGSYEQYF
D: .; V: TRBV7-9; J: TRBJ1-1; CDR3: CASSPETEAFF
D: .; V: TRBV30; J: TRBJ2-7; CDR3: CAWAQRGLHSYEQYF
D: .; V: TRBV7-2; J: TRBJ2-6; CDR3: CASSLVGSVLTF
D: TRBD2; V: TRBV4-2; J: TRBJ2-1; CDR3: CASSQGASGGIAEQFF
D: .; V: TRBV30; J: TRBJ1-1; CDR3: CAWSVQENTEAFF
D: .; V: TRBV29-1; J: TRBJ2-1; CDR3: CSVEDGRGPGDNEQFF
D: .; V: TRBV19; J: TRBJ2-5; CDR3: CASRGETQYF
D: TRBD1; V: TRBV5-1; J: TRBJ2-3; CDR3: CASSLDGTASDTQYF
D: .; V: TRBV9; J: TRBJ2-1; CDR3: CASSPSGTSYNEQFF
D: .; V: TRBV18; J: TRBJ2-3; CDR3: CASSPLISSTDTQYF
D: .; V: TRBV10-2; J: TRBJ1-2; CDR3: CASRAQGGSGYTF
D: TRBD1; V: TRBV29-1; J: TRBJ1-1; CDR3: CSVGDRGLNTEAFF
D: TRBD1; V: TRBV4-3; J: TRBJ1-1; CDR3: CASSQGSTGGTEAFF
D: .; V: TRBV29-1; J: TRBJ1-1; CDR3: CSDEGVTTEAFF
D: TRBD1; V: TRBV6-5; J: TRBJ1-5; CDR3: CASSRGSQPQHF
D: TRBD1; V: TRBV5-1; J: TRBJ2-5; CDR3: CASSQQGYQETQYF
D: TRBD2; V: TRBV29-1; J: TRBJ2-1; CDR3: CSVIYPSGGLSYNEQFF
D: TRBD1; V: TRBV27; J: TRBJ1-5; CDR3: CASSSGQGLNQPQHF
D: .; V: TRBV27; J: TRBJ1-2; CDR3: CASSSTGSGYTF
D: TRBD1; V: TRBV7-6; J: TRBJ2-3; CDR3: CASSLGQGLTDTQYF
D: TRBD1; V: TRBV5-1; J: TRBJ2-7; CDR3: CASSLDGTDPYEQYF
D: .; V: TRBV29-1; J: .; CDR3: CSFQQADEQYF
D: .; V: TRBV29-1; J: TRBJ2-7; CDR3: CSVEDPLTTEQYF
D: TRBD1; V: TRBV18; J: TRBJ2-7; CDR3: CASSPGQGVEQYF
D: TRBD1; V: TRBV7-2; J: TRBJ1-6; CDR3: CASSLRGGSNNSPLHF
D: .; V: TRBV7-3; J: TRBJ1-1; CDR3: CASSQGTSGGTEAFF
D: .; V: TRBV29-1; J: TRBJ2-6; CDR3: CSAQDPTGNGGSGANVLTF
D: TRBD2; V: TRBV10-3; J: TRBJ2-1; CDR3: CAISDYTSGGANEQFF
D: TRBD1; V: TRBV4-3; J: TRBJ1-2; CDR3: CASSHTGGAYGYTF
D: TRBD1; V: TRBV7-2; J: TRBJ1-4; CDR3: CASSLGGTATNEKLFF
D: .; V: TRBV27; J: TRBJ1-2; CDR3: CASSSGPLYGYTF
D: .; V: TRBV4-2; J: TRBJ1-2; CDR3: CASSQPGEVFYGYTF
D: TRBD1; V: TRBV7-2; J: TRBJ2-3; CDR3: CASSFRDRSTDTQYF
D: .; V: TRBV28; J: TRBJ1-6; CDR3: CASGRAGQFYSPLHF
D: .; V: TRBV7-9; J: TRBJ1-1; CDR3: CASSPPRQTEAFF
D: TRBD2; V: TRBV9; J: TRBJ2-7; CDR3: CASSVGSGGTYEQYF
D: .; V: TRBV30; J: TRBJ1-5; CDR3: CAWSHSSLQPQHF
D: .; V: TRBV2; J: TRBJ2-3; CDR3: CASSVDRGPPTDTQYF
D: .; V: TRBV10-3; J: TRBJ1-6; CDR3: CAISEEINSPLHF